The text below deals with one T cell receptor (beta chain). The data were obtained in a study of blood T cell repertoires in COVID-19. As for the study in general: Collection of acute and convalescent COVID-19 samples took place in the United States, Italy and Spain. In each case, the material was cDNA or gDNA derived from T cells, B-cell-depleted T cells, or PBMCs.

This CDR3 is built from 15 residues. CDR1 and CDR2 (germline): SGHDT, YYEEEE. The V gene lost 1 base and the J gene lost 2 bases, with 13 bases spanning the gap. Authors' processing steps: The assay estimated nucleated cells by amplifying reference gene primers. Sequenced by immunoSEQ multiplex PCR; TCRdb stores in-frame clones only, minus some. The V and J calls and the clone size are those of that table, but D and trimming were determined from the DNA. The table has about 80,000 clones, more than 75% seen once. V gene TRBV5-6 combines with J gene TRBJ2-7; a weak D match, TRBD2 (5 bases). Sequencing was done on a sample of peripheral blood. This clonotype originated in a human donor in a cohort sampled during active COVID-19. The CDR3 coding sequence is TGTGCCAGCAGCTTGTATCCGGGGTCGACCTACGAGCAGTACTTC. Its translation: CASSLYPGSTYEQYF.